Sequencing of this T cell receptor beta chain was carried out in a study of T cell responses to AZD1222 COVID-19 vaccine. CDR1 and CDR2 from the germline V gene are SGHTA and FQGNSA. V lost 2 bases and J lost 8, with 15 bases in between. This CDR3 contains 14 residues. The repertoire was sequenced with immunoSEQ multiplex PCR; TCRdb's copy has only in-frame clones and lacks some. The table shows approximately 64,000 clones, with over 80% occurring only once. Sample: peripheral blood, taken on day 0 of AZD1222 vaccination. The chain recombines TRBV7-2 with TRBJ1-2; possible D gene TRBD1, 6 bases. The receptor was isolated from an adult in good health. The CDR3 DNA is TGTGCCAGCAGCTTATCAGGGGACCCGAGGGGCTACACCTTC. Translation: CASSLSGDPRGYTF.